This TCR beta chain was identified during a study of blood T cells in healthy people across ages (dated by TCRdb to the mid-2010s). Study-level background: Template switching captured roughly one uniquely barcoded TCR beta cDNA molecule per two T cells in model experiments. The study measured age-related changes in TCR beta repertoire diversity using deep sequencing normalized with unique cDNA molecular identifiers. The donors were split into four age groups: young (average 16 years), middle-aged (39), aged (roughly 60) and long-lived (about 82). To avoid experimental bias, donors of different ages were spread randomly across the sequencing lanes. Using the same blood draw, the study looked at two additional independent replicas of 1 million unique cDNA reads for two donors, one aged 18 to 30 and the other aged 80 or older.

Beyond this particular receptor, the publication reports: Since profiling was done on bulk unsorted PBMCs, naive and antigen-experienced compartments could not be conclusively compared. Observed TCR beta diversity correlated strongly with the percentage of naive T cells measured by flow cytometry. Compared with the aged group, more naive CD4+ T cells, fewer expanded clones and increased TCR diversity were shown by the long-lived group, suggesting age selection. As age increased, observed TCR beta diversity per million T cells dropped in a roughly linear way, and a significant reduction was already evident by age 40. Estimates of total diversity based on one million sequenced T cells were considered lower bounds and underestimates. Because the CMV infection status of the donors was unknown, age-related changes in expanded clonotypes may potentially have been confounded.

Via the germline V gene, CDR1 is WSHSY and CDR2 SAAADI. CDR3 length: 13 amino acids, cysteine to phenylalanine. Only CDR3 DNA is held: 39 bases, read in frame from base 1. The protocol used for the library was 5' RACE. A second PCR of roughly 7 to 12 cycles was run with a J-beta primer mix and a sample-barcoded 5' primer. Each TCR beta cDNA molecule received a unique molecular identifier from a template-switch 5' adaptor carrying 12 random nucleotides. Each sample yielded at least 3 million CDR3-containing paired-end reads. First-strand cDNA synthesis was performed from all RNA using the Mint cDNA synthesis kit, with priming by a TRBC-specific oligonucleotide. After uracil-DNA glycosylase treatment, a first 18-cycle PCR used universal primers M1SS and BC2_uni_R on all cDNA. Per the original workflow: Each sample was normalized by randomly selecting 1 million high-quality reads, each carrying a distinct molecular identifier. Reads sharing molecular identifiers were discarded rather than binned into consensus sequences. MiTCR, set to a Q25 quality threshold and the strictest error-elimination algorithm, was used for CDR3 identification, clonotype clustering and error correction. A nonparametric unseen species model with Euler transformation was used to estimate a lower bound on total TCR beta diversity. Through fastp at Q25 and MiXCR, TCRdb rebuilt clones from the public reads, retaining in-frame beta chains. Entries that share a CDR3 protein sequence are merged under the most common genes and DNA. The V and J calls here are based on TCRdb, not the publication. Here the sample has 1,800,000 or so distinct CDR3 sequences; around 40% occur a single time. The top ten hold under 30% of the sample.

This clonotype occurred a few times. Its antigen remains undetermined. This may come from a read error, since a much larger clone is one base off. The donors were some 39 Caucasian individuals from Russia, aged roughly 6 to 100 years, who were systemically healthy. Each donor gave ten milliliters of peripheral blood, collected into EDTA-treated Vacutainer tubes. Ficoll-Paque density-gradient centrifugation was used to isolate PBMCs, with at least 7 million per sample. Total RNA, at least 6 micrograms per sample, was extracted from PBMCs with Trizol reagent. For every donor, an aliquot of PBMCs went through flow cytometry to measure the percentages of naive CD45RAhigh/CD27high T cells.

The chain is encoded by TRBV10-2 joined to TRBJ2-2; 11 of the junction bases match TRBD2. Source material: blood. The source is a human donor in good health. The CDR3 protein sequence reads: CASISGGAGERFF. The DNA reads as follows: TGCGCCAGCATTAGCGGGGGGGCCGGGGAGCGGTTTTTT.